A selection of T cell receptor beta chains follows, all from one sample in a study of T cell repertoires in cytomegalovirus infection. No antigen is known for these receptors. TCRdb used MiXCR to reprocess the reads, holding one entry per CDR3 protein. The table records around 430,000 distinct CDR3 sequences, about 39% of them present only once. The specimen comprised cultured PBMCs, sampled from culture after CMV antigen stimulation. Receptors originate from a human donor in good health (CMV status not recorded). Some clones in this sample may be carry-over from other donors' samples. The CDR3 runs from the conserved cysteine through the conserved F or W. Each record gives: clone size, J gene, D gene, V gene, CDR3 protein, CDR3 DNA. D genes are given only for firm matches. Clone sizes are given selectively: once, few, many, or a class where the clone is expanded.

-,TRBJ1-1,-,TRBV29-1,CSASPGNQVGAFF,TGCAGCGCTAGTCCAGGGAATCAGGTCGGAGCTTTCTTT
once,TRBJ2-7,TRBD2,TRBV12-3/TRBV12-4,CASRKGGTSGYEQYF,TGTGCCAGCAGGAAGGGGGGGACTAGCGGCTACGAGCAGTACTTC
-,TRBJ2-1,TRBD2,TRBV10-3,CAISDNTGLAGESRGEQFF,TGTGCCATCAGTGACAACACCGGACTAGCGGGAGAGTCGCGTGGTGAGCAGTTCTTC
few,TRBJ2-3,TRBD2,TRBV7-2,CASSLVPRLAGGDTQYF,TGTGCCAGCAGCTTAGTTCCCCGACTAGCAGGCGGAGATACGCAGTATTTT
-,TRBJ2-1,-,TRBV7-6,CASSPNIDEQFF,TGTGCCAGCAGCCCCAACATAGATGAGCAGTTCTTC
-,TRBJ2-3,-,TRBV7-9,CASGRGGNTDTQYF,TGTGCCAGCGGACGAGGGGGTAACACAGATACGCAGTATTTT
-,TRBJ2-1,-,TRBV6-1,CASSESGFRGNEQFF,TGTGCCAGCAGTGAATCCGGTTTTAGAGGCAATGAGCAGTTCTTC
-,TRBJ2-5,-,TRBV28,CASSLGLGRETQYF,TGTGCCAGCAGTTTAGGGCTTGGGAGGGAGACCCAGTACTTC
-,TRBJ2-5,-,TRBV7-2,CASSTGPRKTQYF,TGTGCCAGCAGTACCGGGCCGAGAAAGACCCAGTACTTC
-,TRBJ2-7,TRBD2,TRBV27,CASSWSSGLEQYF,TGTGCCAGCAGTTGGTCTAGCGGGCTCGAGCAGTACTTC
many,TRBJ2-7,-,TRBV7-2,CASSLLGGSSYEQYF,TGTGCCAGCAGCTTATTGGGCGGAAGCTCCTACGAGCAGTACTTC
once,TRBJ2-7,TRBD1,TRBV12-3/TRBV12-4,CASSLTRTGDYEQYF,TGTGCCAGCAGCCTCACCCGGACAGGGGACTACGAGCAGTACTTC
-,TRBJ2-5,-,TRBV7-6,CASSPIVGEAQYF,TGTGCCAGCAGTCCTATAGTAGGAGAAGCCCAGTACTTC
few,TRBJ2-1,-,TRBV7-8,CASSLASGGLNEQFF,TGTGCCAGCAGCTTAGCGTCTGGGGGGCTCAATGAGCAGTTCTTC
-,TRBJ1-2,-,TRBV6-6,CASSSGQPNYGYTF,TGTGCCAGCAGCTCAGGACAGCCTAACTATGGCTACACCTTC
-,TRBJ2-2,-,TRBV19,CASSIKAATGELFF,TGTGCCAGTAGTATCAAAGCGGCCACCGGGGAGCTGTTTTTT
few,TRBJ1-5,-,TRBV19,CASSEQTYQPQHF,TGTGCCAGTAGTGAACAGACTTATCAGCCCCAGCATTTT
many,TRBJ1-5,-,TRBV12-3/TRBV12-4,CASSLQGLNQPQHF,TGTGCCAGCAGCCTACAGGGTTTAAATCAGCCCCAGCATTTT
-,TRBJ2-5,-,TRBV5-1,CASSLSPGSQETQYF,TGCGCCAGCAGCTTGAGCCCGGGATCCCAAGAGACCCAGTACTTC
-,TRBJ1-5,TRBD1,TRBV6-2/TRBV6-3,CASTDRANHQPQHF,TGTGCCAGTACCGACAGGGCAAATCATCAGCCCCAGCATTTT
-,TRBJ2-2,-,TRBV4-2,CASSQGSYDLNTGELFF,TGTGCCAGCAGCCAAGGCAGTTACGACCTCAACACCGGGGAGCTGTTTTTT
-,TRBJ2-3,TRBD1,TRBV29-1,CSVDEGAVTDTQYF,TGCAGCGTCGACGAGGGGGCGGTCACAGATACGCAGTATTTT
once,TRBJ2-5,-,TRBV12-3/TRBV12-4,CASSFEQQETQYF,TGTGCCAGCAGTTTCGAACAGCAAGAGACCCAGTACTTC
-,TRBJ1-5,-,TRBV12-3/TRBV12-4,CASSLDLFEPQHF,TGTGCCAGCAGTTTAGATTTGTTTGAGCCCCAGCATTTT
-,TRBJ2-7,-,TRBV20-1,CSAPAPYRVNEQYF,TGCAGTGCGCCTGCCCCCTACAGGGTCAACGAGCAGTACTTC
-,TRBJ2-1,-,TRBV12-3/TRBV12-4,CASAPFSWRSYNEQFF,TGTGCCAGCGCGCCCTTTAGCTGGCGTTCCTACAATGAGCAGTTCTTC
-,TRBJ2-1,TRBD2,TRBV28,CATNQRGRYNNEQFF,TGTGCCACCAACCAGCGCGGGAGGTACAACAATGAGCAGTTCTTC
few,TRBJ2-7,TRBD1,TRBV7-2,CASSRTGKDYEQYF,TGTGCCAGCAGCCGGACAGGGAAGGATTACGAGCAGTACTTC
-,TRBJ2-1,TRBD2,TRBV7-2,CASSLTGTSYNEQFF,TGTGCCAGCAGCTTAACCGGGACTAGTTACAATGAGCAGTTCTTC
few,TRBJ2-2,-,TRBV19,CASSIGPRPTYIVNTGELFF,TGTGCCAGTAGTATAGGTCCCAGGCCCACCTATATTGTAAACACCGGGGAGCTGTTTTTT
-,TRBJ2-2,-,TRBV6-2/TRBV6-3,CASSFQNADTGELFF,TGTGCCAGCAGTTTCCAGAACGCGGACACCGGGGAGCTGTTTTTT
-,TRBJ2-7,-,TRBV6-5,CASSYSGSGDYEQYF,TGTGCCAGCAGTTACTCGGGTAGCGGAGACTACGAGCAGTACTTC
-,TRBJ2-1,-,TRBV19,CASSISSRGAAYNEQFF,TGTGCCAGTAGTATATCCTCGCGCGGGGCTGCCTACAATGAGCAGTTCTTC
few,TRBJ2-7,-,TRBV27,CASSLRDGTYEQYF,TGTGCCAGCAGTTTAAGGGACGGAACCTACGAGCAGTACTTC
-,TRBJ2-1,TRBD2,TRBV6-1,CASSEQLAGASSPLYNEQFF,TGTGCCAGCAGTGAACAGCTAGCGGGAGCAAGCTCTCCCCTTTACAATGAGCAGTTCTTC
many,TRBJ2-6,-,TRBV7-2,CASSLDSSGANVLTF,TGTGCCAGCAGCTTAGACTCATCTGGGGCCAACGTCCTGACTTTC
few,TRBJ1-4,-,TRBV2,CASRQGWATNEKLFF,TGTGCCAGCAGACAGGGATGGGCAACTAATGAAAAACTGTTTTTT
-,TRBJ1-2,-,TRBV5-4,CASPGRYGYTF,TGTGCCAGCCCAGGGCGCTATGGCTACACCTTC
few,TRBJ1-2,TRBD1,TRBV4-3,CASSPRTGQDGYTF,TGCGCCAGCAGCCCTCGGACAGGGCAGGATGGCTACACCTTC
-,TRBJ2-1,TRBD2,TRBV10-3,CAISASGDSYNEQFF,TGTGCCATCAGTGCTAGCGGGGACTCCTACAATGAGCAGTTCTTC
-,TRBJ2-1,TRBD2,TRBV6-1,CASSELRSGTSVYNEQFF,TGTGCCAGCAGTGAATTAAGGTCGGGGACTAGCGTGTACAATGAGCAGTTCTTC
-,TRBJ1-1,-,TRBV18,CASSDTLRDTEAFF,TGTGCCAGCTCCGACACCCTACGGGACACTGAAGCTTTCTTT
-,TRBJ1-6,-,TRBV7-2,CASSLVGPLAGGSTPLHF,TGTGCCAGCAGCTTAGTCGGCCCTTTGGCGGGCGGATCGACGCCCCTCCACTTT
-,TRBJ1-5,TRBD1,TRBV7-2,CASSFTGELSQPQHF,TGTGCCAGCAGCTTTACAGGGGAGCTGAGTCAGCCCCAGCATTTT
-,TRBJ2-1,TRBD1,TRBV28,CASSKRLGTDNNEQFF,TGTGCCAGCAGCAAGCGCCTCGGGACAGATAACAATGAGCAGTTCTTC
-,TRBJ1-1,-,TRBV20-1,CSARKGGTEAFF,TGCAGTGCTCGTAAAGGGGGCACTGAAGCTTTCTTT
-,TRBJ2-1,TRBD2,TRBV6-2/TRBV6-3,CASSYPRQGPTSGNYEQFF,TGTGCCAGCAGTTATCCCCGGCAGGGTCCGACTAGCGGGAACTATGAGCAGTTCTTC
many,TRBJ2-4,-,TRBV11-3,CASSAGQRDIQYF,TGTGCCAGCAGCGCGGGACAGAGGGACATTCAGTACTTC
-,TRBJ1-3,-,TRBV7-9,CASSFPAGTGNTIYF,TGTGCCAGCAGCTTTCCCGCAGGGACAGGAAACACCATATATTTT
-,TRBJ2-7,TRBD1,TRBV12-3/TRBV12-4,CASTIQGAKGYEQYF,TGTGCCAGCACTATACAGGGGGCAAAAGGCTACGAGCAGTACTTC
-,TRBJ1-5,TRBD1,TRBV19,CASSIIRTGGRQPQHF,TGTGCCAGTAGTATCATCAGGACAGGGGGCCGGCAGCCCCAGCATTTT
-,TRBJ2-3,TRBD1,TRBV20-1,CSATSGGPRGTDTQYF,TGCAGTGCTACGTCAGGGGGACCCAGGGGCACAGATACGCAGTATTTT